A selection of T cell receptor beta chains follows, all from one sample in a study of early T cells in non-severe SARS-CoV-2 infection. TCRdb passed the 5' RACE reads through MiXCR, listing each CDR3 protein once. The top ten clones hold 15% to 20% of a sample with about 66,000 distinct CDR3 sequences, around 20% of them seen once. This sample comprised whole blood, obtained at baseline. These receptors originate from an adult who was a healthcare worker with PCR-confirmed SARS-CoV-2 infection or an uninfected control (not recorded which). Each CDR3 is given with its conserved first and last residue. A D gene is named only where the DNA matches it firmly. A row's size may be missing; if present it is once, few, many or a size class.

- | TRBJ1-1 | few | TRBV18 | TGTGCCAGCTCATTAGTGACCGGCGAGAACACTGAAGCTTTCTTT | CASSLVTGENTEAFF
TRBD2 | TRBJ2-5 | few | TRBV27 | TGTGCCAGCAGTTTGCGGGGACTAGTTTTGTGGACCCAGTACTTC | CASSLRGLVLWTQYF
- | TRBJ1-1 | - | TRBV7-2 | TGTGCCAGCAGCTCGGAAGTCCACGGAGAAGCTTTCTTT | CASSSEVHGEAFF
- | TRBJ1-2 | many | TRBV2 | TGTGCCAGCAGTGCTCAGGGGCGCAACTATGGCTACACCTTC | CASSAQGRNYGYTF
- | TRBJ2-1 | many | TRBV7-2 | TGTGCCAGCAGTGCGCAGGGCAATGAGCAGTTCTTC | CASSAQGNEQFF
- | TRBJ2-2 | - | TRBV20-1 | TGCAGTGCTAGTCCCGCCAGTACCGGGGAGCTGTTTTTT | CSASPASTGELFF
TRBD1 | TRBJ2-3 | many | TRBV7-8 | TGTGCCAGCAGCATCTGGACAGGGCGGCCAATCGATACGCAGTATTTT | CASSIWTGRPIDTQYF
TRBD1 | TRBJ2-5 | few | TRBV11-1 | TGTGCCAGCAGCCCTGGGACAGCCTACCAAGAGACCCAGTACTTC | CASSPGTAYQETQYF
- | TRBJ1-5 | - | TRBV20-1 | TGCAGTGCAATCGGGACGGCAAATCAGCCCCAGCATTTT | CSAIGTANQPQHF
- | TRBJ1-2 | few | TRBV19 | TGTGCCAGTGGCTCGACAGGTGGCTACACCTTC | CASGSTGGYTF
- | TRBJ2-1 | - | TRBV29-1 | TGCAGCGCCGGACGGGATGAGCAGTTCTTC | CSAGRDEQFF
- | TRBJ1-6 | few | TRBV6-4 | TGTGCCAGCAGGACAGATATCAATTCACCCCTCCACTTT | CASRTDINSPLHF
- | TRBJ2-7 | few | TRBV3-1 | TGTGCCAGCAGCCTAAGCGCCTACGAGCAGTACTTC | CASSLSAYEQYF
- | TRBJ2-1 | few | TRBV29-1 | TGCAGCGTTGAAGATTGGACCGACAATGAGCAGTTCTTC | CSVEDWTDNEQFF
- | TRBJ1-2 | - | TRBV5-6 | TGTGCCAGCAGCTTGGGGCAGTTTGATGGCTACACCTTC | CASSLGQFDGYTF
- | TRBJ2-1 | - | TRBV7-9 | TGTGCCAGCAGCCCAGGGATATCCACTGAGCAGTTCTTC | CASSPGISTEQFF
- | TRBJ2-1 | few | TRBV19 | TGTGCCACCCGGACTTCCAATGAGCAGTTCTTC | CATRTSNEQFF
- | TRBJ2-7 | - | TRBV4-1 | TGCGCCAGCAGCCAAGTATATACGGGGATAACCTACGAGCAGTACTTC | CASSQVYTGITYEQYF
- | TRBJ1-1 | many | TRBV18 | TGTGCCAGCTCACGACAGGCCATGAACACTGAAGCTTTCTTT | CASSRQAMNTEAFF
- | TRBJ1-2 | few | TRBV20-1 | TGCAGTGCCCCGCCCCTCAGGGCCCGAGGCTACACCTTC | CSAPPLRARGYTF
- | TRBJ2-1 | few | TRBV7-9 | TGTGCCAGCAGCTTTGGCAGTACCGGGACATACTCCTACAATGAGCAGTTCTTC | CASSFGSTGTYSYNEQFF
TRBD1 | TRBJ1-6 | many | TRBV5-1 | TGCGCCAGCAGCCTAAGGGGAGAGACAGGGGCTTCACCCCTCCACTTT | CASSLRGETGASPLHF
TRBD1 | TRBJ1-3 | - | TRBV6-1 | TGTGCCAGCAGTGTCACAGGGGGAGTGGAAAACACCATATATTTT | CASSVTGGVENTIYF
TRBD2 | TRBJ2-3 | - | TRBV5-1 | TGCGCCAGCAGCCCGGCGGGCGGGGGTGATACGCAGTATTTT | CASSPAGGGDTQYF
- | TRBJ1-1 | few | TRBV9 | TGTGCCAGCACCAAAGGGGTAGCAAGCACTGAAGCTTTCTTT | CASTKGVASTEAFF
- | TRBJ2-1 | - | TRBV27 | TGTGCCAGCGCCCAGGACTACAATGAGCAGTTCTTC | CASAQDYNEQFF
- | TRBJ1-1 | - | TRBV5-1 | TGCGCCAGCAGCTCCGGGACATTGAACACTGAAGCTTTCTTT | CASSSGTLNTEAFF
TRBD2 | TRBJ2-7 | - | TRBV6-1 | TGTGCCAGCAGTGCTACAGCGGGGGGGCCCCACGAGCAGTACTTC | CASSATAGGPHEQYF
TRBD1 | TRBJ1-5 | few | TRBV6-6 | TGTGCCAGCAGTCACAGGGGGGGAAATCAGCCCCAGCATTTT | CASSHRGGNQPQHF
- | TRBJ1-2 | many | TRBV6-6 | TGTGCCAGCACTCAAAGGGGAAGAGCTAACTATGGCTACACCTTC | CASTQRGRANYGYTF